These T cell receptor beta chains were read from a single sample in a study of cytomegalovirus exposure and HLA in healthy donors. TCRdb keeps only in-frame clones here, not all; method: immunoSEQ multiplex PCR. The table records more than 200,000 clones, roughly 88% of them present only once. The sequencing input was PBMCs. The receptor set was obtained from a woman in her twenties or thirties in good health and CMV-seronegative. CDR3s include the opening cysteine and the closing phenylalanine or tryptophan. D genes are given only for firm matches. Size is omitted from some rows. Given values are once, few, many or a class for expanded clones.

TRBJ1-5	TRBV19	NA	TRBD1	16	TGTGCCAGTAGTGGGGGGACAGGGGCCTTCATTCAGCCCCAGCATTTT	CASSGGTGAFIQPQHF
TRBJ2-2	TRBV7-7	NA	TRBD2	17	TGTGCCAGCAGCGCTCTGTCTAGCGGACCTACTGGCGGGGAGCTGTTTTTT	CASSALSSGPTGGELFF
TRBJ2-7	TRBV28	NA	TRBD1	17	TGTGCCAGCAGTTTAGCCAAGCGGACAGGCGATCCCTACGAGCAGTACTTC	CASSLAKRTGDPYEQYF
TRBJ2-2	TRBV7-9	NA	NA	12	TGTGCCCCTGCAGGAAACACCGGGGAGCTGTTTTTT	CAPAGNTGELFF
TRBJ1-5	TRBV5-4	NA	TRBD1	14	TGTGCCAGCAGCGAACAGGGGGCCTTTCAGCCCCAGCATTTT	CASSEQGAFQPQHF
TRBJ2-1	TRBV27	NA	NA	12	TGTGCCAGCAGTTTATCAGGGAATGAGCAGTTCTTC	CASSLSGNEQFF
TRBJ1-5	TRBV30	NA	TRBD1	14	TGTGCCTGGAGTGGAGGGACAGTCAATCAGCCCCAGCATTTT	CAWSGGTVNQPQHF
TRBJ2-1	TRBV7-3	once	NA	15	TGTGCCAGCAGCTCCGGAGGGACGGGGGCCAATGAGCAGTTCTTC	CASSSGGTGANEQFF
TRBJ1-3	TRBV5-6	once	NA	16	TGTGCCAGCAGCTTGTACTGGCCAGCAAAAGGAAACACCATATATTTT	CASSLYWPAKGNTIYF
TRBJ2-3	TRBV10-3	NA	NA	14	TGTGCCATCAGTGGCAGCTTTAGCACAGATACGCAGTATTTT	CAISGSFSTDTQYF
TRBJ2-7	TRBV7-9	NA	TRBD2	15	TGTGCCAGCAGCCCACTAGCGGGAGTTACCTACGAGCAGTACTTC	CASSPLAGVTYEQYF
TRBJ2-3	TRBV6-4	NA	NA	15	TGTGCCAGCTTTGAAGGACACTCTACCACAGATACGCAGTATTTT	CASFEGHSTTDTQYF
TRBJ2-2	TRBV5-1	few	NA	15	TGCGCCAGCAGCTTGCTTGGCCTCGAGACCGGGGAGCTGTTTTTT	CASSLLGLETGELFF
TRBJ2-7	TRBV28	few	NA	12	TGTGCCAGCAGTATCACAGGGAGCGAGCAGTACTTC	CASSITGSEQYF
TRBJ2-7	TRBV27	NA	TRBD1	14	TGTGCCAGCAGTTTAGGGACAGGGCCCTACGAGCAGTACTTC	CASSLGTGPYEQYF
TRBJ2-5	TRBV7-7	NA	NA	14	TGTGCCAGCAGCTTACGGGCGGGTCAAGAGACCCAGTACTTC	CASSLRAGQETQYF
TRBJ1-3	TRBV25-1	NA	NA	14	TGTGCCAGCAGGGACACTTCCTCTGGAAACACCATATATTTT	CASRDTSSGNTIYF
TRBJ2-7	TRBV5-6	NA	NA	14	TGTGCCAGCAGCGTACCGGGACCCCCCTACGAGCAGTACTTC	CASSVPGPPYEQYF
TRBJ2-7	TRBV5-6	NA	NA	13	TGTGCCAGCAGCTTAGGTGGAGGCTACGAGCAGTACTTC	CASSLGGGYEQYF
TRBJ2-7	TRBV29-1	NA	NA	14	TGCAGCGTGGAGGGACAGCTTGCCGACTACGAGCAGTACTTC	CSVEGQLADYEQYF
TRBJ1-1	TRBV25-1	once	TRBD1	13	TGTGCCAGCAGCAGGTGGGACAGAAGTGAAGCTTTCTTT	CASSRWDRSEAFF
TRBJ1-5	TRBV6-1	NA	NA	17	TGTGCCAGCAGTGAAGTGAGGGGGTTTGGGCGCAATCAGCCCCAGCATTTT	CASSEVRGFGRNQPQHF
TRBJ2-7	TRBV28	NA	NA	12	TGTGCCAGCAAGGAGCGCTCCTACGAGCAGTACTTC	CASKERSYEQYF
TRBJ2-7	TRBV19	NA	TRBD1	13	TGTGCCAGTAGCCGCTCACAGGGGCCGGAGCAGTACTTC	CASSRSQGPEQYF
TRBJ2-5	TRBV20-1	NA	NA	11	TGCAGTGCTAGATCCAAGGAGACCCAGTACTTC	CSARSKETQYF
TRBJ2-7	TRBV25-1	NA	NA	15	TGTGCCAGCTCCAGGACGGACTATCTTTCCTACGAGCAGTACTTC	CASSRTDYLSYEQYF
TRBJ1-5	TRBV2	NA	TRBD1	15	TGTGCCAGCAGTGAACAGGGGGCGAGCAATCAGCCCCAGCATTTT	CASSEQGASNQPQHF
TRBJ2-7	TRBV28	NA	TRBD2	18	TGTGCCAGCAGTTTAGAAACTAGCGGGGGTCTAATTACCTACGAGCAGTACTTC	CASSLETSGGLITYEQYF
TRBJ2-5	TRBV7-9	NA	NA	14	TGTGCCAGCAGCTTAGGACAGCCCCAAGAGACCCAGTACTTC	CASSLGQPQETQYF
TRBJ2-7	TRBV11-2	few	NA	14	TGTGCCAGCAGCTTAGGGGATCCGTCCTACGAGCAGTACTTC	CASSLGDPSYEQYF
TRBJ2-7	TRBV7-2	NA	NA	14	TGTGCCAGCAGCTTAGGGAGGGGGGGATACGAGCAGTACTTC	CASSLGRGGYEQYF
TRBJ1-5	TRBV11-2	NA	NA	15	TGTGCCAGCAGTCTGGACAGTTATAGCAATCAGCCCCAGCATTTT	CASSLDSYSNQPQHF
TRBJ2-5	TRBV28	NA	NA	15	TGTGCCACTGGGACAAAATCATGGTACCAAGAGACCCAGTACTTC	CATGTKSWYQETQYF
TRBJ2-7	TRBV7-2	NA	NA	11	TGTGCCAGCAGCTTACGTCACGAGCAGTACTTC	CASSLRHEQYF
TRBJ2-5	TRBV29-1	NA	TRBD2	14	TGCAGCGTTCCTAGCGGGACGTTCGGGGAGACCCAGTACTTC	CSVPSGTFGETQYF
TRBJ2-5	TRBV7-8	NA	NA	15	TGTGCCAGCAGCTTAGGTGTAGGGGTGCAAGAGACCCAGTACTTC	CASSLGVGVQETQYF
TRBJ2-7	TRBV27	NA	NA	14	TGTGCCAGCAGTTTAAGTGATCCATCCTTCGAGCAGTACTTC	CASSLSDPSFEQYF
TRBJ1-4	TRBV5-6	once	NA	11	TGTGCCAGCAGCTTAGGGGGGAAACTGTTTTTT	CASSLGGKLFF
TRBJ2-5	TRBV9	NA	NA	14	TGTGCCAGCAGCGTAGGGGGTAGTGCCGAGACCCAGTACTTC	CASSVGGSAETQYF
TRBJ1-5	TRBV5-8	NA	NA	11	TGTGCCAGCAGCTTGGGTCAGAACCAGCATTTT	CASSLGQNQHF
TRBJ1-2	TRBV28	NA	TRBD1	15	TGTGCCAGCAGTTTAAGAACAGGGGAATGGTATGGCTACACCTTC	CASSLRTGEWYGYTF
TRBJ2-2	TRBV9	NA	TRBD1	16	TGTGCCAGCAGCGTAGTGGACAGGCCCAACACCGGGGAGCTGTTTTTT	CASSVVDRPNTGELFF
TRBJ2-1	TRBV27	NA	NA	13	TGTGCCAGCAGTCCCGGAACGGGGAATGAGCAGTTCTTC	CASSPGTGNEQFF
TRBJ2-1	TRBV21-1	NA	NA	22	TGTGCCAGCAGCAAAGAAACGGGTCGTCAGGGGGCAGATGAGGGATTCTACAATGAGCAGTTCTTC	CASSKETGRQGADEGFYNEQFF
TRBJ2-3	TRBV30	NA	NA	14	TGTGCCTGGAGCTCTGGTTTGGGCTTCCTTACGCAGTATTTT	CAWSSGLGFLTQYF
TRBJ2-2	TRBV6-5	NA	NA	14	TGTGCCAGCAGTTACGACGGGAACACCGGGGAGCTGTTTTTT	CASSYDGNTGELFF
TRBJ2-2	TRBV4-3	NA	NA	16	TGCGCCAGCAGCCAAGACCCGCCAACAGAGACCGGGGAGCTGTTTTTT	CASSQDPPTETGELFF
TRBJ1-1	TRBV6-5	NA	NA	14	TGTGCCAGCAGAAACGGGGGACTGGGGACTGAAGCTTTCTTT	CASRNGGLGTEAFF
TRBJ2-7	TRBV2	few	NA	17	TGTGCCAGCAGATCCGGGACGGTTAGGCATATCCCCTACGAGCAGTACTTC	CASRSGTVRHIPYEQYF
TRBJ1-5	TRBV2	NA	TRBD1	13	TGTGCCAGCGTGGGACAGGGGGATCAGCCCCAGCATTTT	CASVGQGDQPQHF
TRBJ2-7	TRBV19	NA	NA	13	TGTGCCAGTAGTATCACCGGAGCGTCCGAGCAGTACTTC	CASSITGASEQYF
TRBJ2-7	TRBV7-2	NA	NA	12	TGTGCCAGCAGCTTAGACCTAGCCGAGCAGTACTTC	CASSLDLAEQYF
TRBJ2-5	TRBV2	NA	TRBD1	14	TGTGCCAGCAGCAAAACAGGGGGCAAAGAGACCCAGTACTTC	CASSKTGGKETQYF
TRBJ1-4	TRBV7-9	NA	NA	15	TGTGCCAGCATGATAAGGGGCAGCTTTTCTGAAAAACTGTTTTTT	CASMIRGSFSEKLFF
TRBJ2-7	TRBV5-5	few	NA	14	TGTGCCAGCAGCCGCTCTAGCCCCACCTACGAGCAGTACTTC	CASSRSSPTYEQYF